This is a list of T cell receptor beta chains from one sample in a study of radiation and T cells in renal cell carcinoma. Clones were sequenced by immunoSEQ multiplex PCR, and TCRdb holds only the in-frame ones, with some missing. The table lists 100,000 to 150,000 clones, around 80% of them singletons, with 3% in the top ten. Here the sequenced sample was blood, taken from a patient whose treatment included radiotherapy and nephrectomy. The origin of the receptors is a woman in her fifties or sixties with renal cell carcinoma. Both conserved end residues are part of each CDR3. D genes are given only for firm matches. Size is omitted from some rows. Given values are once, few, many or a class for expanded clones.

abundance: once
d_gene: NA
j_gene: TRBJ1-3
v_gene: TRBV9
CDR3aa: CASSAHLRWDTGSGNTIYF
CDR3nt: TGTGCCAGCAGCGCCCATCTACGGTGGGACACAGGCTCTGGAAACACCATATATTTT

abundance: NA
d_gene: TRBD1
j_gene: TRBJ2-7
v_gene: TRBV4-2
CDR3aa: CASSQDRDSEQYF
CDR3nt: TGTGCCAGCAGCCAAGATCGGGACAGCGAGCAGTACTTC

abundance: NA
d_gene: NA
j_gene: TRBJ1-3
v_gene: TRBV7-2
CDR3aa: CASSPAMVSGNTIYF
CDR3nt: TGTGCCAGCAGCCCCGCTATGGTCTCTGGAAACACCATATATTTT

abundance: NA
d_gene: NA
j_gene: TRBJ2-6
v_gene: TRBV11-1
CDR3aa: CASTPPGQPNVLTF
CDR3nt: TGTGCCAGCACCCCGCCGGGTCAGCCCAACGTCCTGACTTTC

abundance: NA
d_gene: TRBD1
j_gene: TRBJ1-1
v_gene: TRBV29-1
CDR3aa: CSVSNPGTGLETEAFF
CDR3nt: TGCAGCGTATCTAACCCCGGGACAGGGTTGGAGACTGAAGCTTTCTTT

abundance: NA
d_gene: NA
j_gene: TRBJ2-7
v_gene: TRBV7-6
CDR3aa: CASSRGAAYEQYF
CDR3nt: TGTGCCAGCAGCCGGGGGGCGGCCTACGAGCAGTACTTC

abundance: NA
d_gene: NA
j_gene: TRBJ2-7
v_gene: TRBV7-8
CDR3aa: CASSLVLAYEQYF
CDR3nt: TGTGCCAGCAGCTTGGTTCTAGCCTACGAGCAGTACTTC

abundance: NA
d_gene: NA
j_gene: TRBJ2-2
v_gene: TRBV5-6
CDR3aa: CASSRLKGPTGELFF
CDR3nt: TGTGCCAGCAGCCGGCTGAAGGGACCCACCGGGGAGCTGTTTTTT

abundance: NA
d_gene: TRBD2
j_gene: TRBJ2-7
v_gene: TRBV28
CDR3aa: CASSFPSGNRPYEQYF
CDR3nt: TGTGCCAGCAGTTTCCCTAGCGGGAACCGACCCTACGAGCAGTACTTC

abundance: NA
d_gene: NA
j_gene: TRBJ1-4
v_gene: TRBV7-2
CDR3aa: CASSPTYMRVANEKLFF
CDR3nt: TGTGCCAGCAGCCCAACATATATGCGGGTTGCTAATGAAAAACTGTTTTTT

abundance: NA
d_gene: NA
j_gene: TRBJ2-7
v_gene: TRBV9
CDR3aa: CASSVQGGFYEQYF
CDR3nt: TGTGCCAGCAGCGTACAAGGGGGATTCTACGAGCAGTACTTC

abundance: NA
d_gene: TRBD1
j_gene: TRBJ1-5
v_gene: TRBV4-1
CDR3aa: CASSLGQGRQPQHF
CDR3nt: TGCGCCAGCAGCCTAGGACAGGGAAGGCAGCCCCAGCATTTT

abundance: NA
d_gene: NA
j_gene: TRBJ2-3
v_gene: TRBV9
CDR3aa: CASSLTALSFGDTQYF
CDR3nt: TGTGCCAGCAGTCTGACAGCTCTGTCTTTTGGGGATACGCAGTATTTT

abundance: few
d_gene: TRBD1
j_gene: TRBJ1-1
v_gene: TRBV6-1
CDR3aa: CASRSLTGGTEAFF
CDR3nt: TGTGCCAGCAGGAGTCTTACAGGGGGCACTGAAGCTTTCTTT

abundance: NA
d_gene: NA
j_gene: TRBJ2-2
v_gene: TRBV7-9
CDR3aa: CASSLRAGNTGELFF
CDR3nt: TGTGCCAGCAGCTTAAGGGCAGGGAACACCGGGGAGCTGTTTTTT

abundance: NA
d_gene: TRBD1
j_gene: TRBJ2-7
v_gene: TRBV18
CDR3aa: CASSPAGTGASYEQYF
CDR3nt: TGTGCCAGCTCACCAGCCGGGACAGGGGCCAGCTACGAGCAGTACTTC

abundance: NA
d_gene: NA
j_gene: TRBJ2-1
v_gene: TRBV7-6
CDR3aa: CASSPQGDEQFF
CDR3nt: TGTGCCAGCAGTCCACAGGGAGACGAGCAGTTCTTC

abundance: NA
d_gene: TRBD1
j_gene: TRBJ1-6
v_gene: TRBV2
CDR3aa: CASLRGSIDNSPLHF
CDR3nt: TGTGCCAGCCTCAGGGGGAGTATAGATAATTCACCCCTCCACTTT

abundance: NA
d_gene: TRBD1
j_gene: TRBJ1-4
v_gene: TRBV23-1
CDR3aa: CATRQGGDEKLFF
CDR3nt: TGCGCCACCCGACAGGGGGGGGATGAAAAACTGTTTTTT

abundance: NA
d_gene: NA
j_gene: TRBJ1-5
v_gene: TRBV2
CDR3aa: CASNRASQPQHF
CDR3nt: TGTGCCAGCAACAGGGCCAGTCAGCCCCAGCATTTT

abundance: few
d_gene: NA
j_gene: TRBJ1-2
v_gene: TRBV18
CDR3aa: CASSPYSGEGNGYTF
CDR3nt: TGTGCCAGCTCACCTTATTCCGGAGAGGGGAATGGCTACACCTTC

abundance: NA
d_gene: NA
j_gene: TRBJ1-4
v_gene: TRBV4-3
CDR3aa: CASSYAAGDEKLFF
CDR3nt: TGCGCCAGCAGCTACGCTGCCGGGGATGAAAAACTGTTTTTT

abundance: NA
d_gene: NA
j_gene: TRBJ1-3
v_gene: TRBV10-3
CDR3aa: CAISETATDSGNTIYF
CDR3nt: TGTGCCATCAGTGAGACTGCGACAGATTCTGGAAACACCATATATTTT

abundance: once
d_gene: NA
j_gene: TRBJ1-6
v_gene: TRBV5-1
CDR3aa: CASSWGAGDNSPLHF
CDR3nt: TGCGCCAGCAGCTGGGGGGCAGGGGACAATTCACCCCTCCACTTT

abundance: NA
d_gene: TRBD1
j_gene: TRBJ2-3
v_gene: TRBV5-1
CDR3aa: CASSDNPGQGTDTQYF
CDR3nt: TGCGCCAGCAGCGACAATCCGGGACAGGGGACAGATACGCAGTATTTT

abundance: NA
d_gene: TRBD2
j_gene: TRBJ2-5
v_gene: TRBV9
CDR3aa: CASSVEPGGTETQYF
CDR3nt: TGTGCCAGCAGCGTAGAGCCGGGGGGGACAGAGACCCAGTACTTC